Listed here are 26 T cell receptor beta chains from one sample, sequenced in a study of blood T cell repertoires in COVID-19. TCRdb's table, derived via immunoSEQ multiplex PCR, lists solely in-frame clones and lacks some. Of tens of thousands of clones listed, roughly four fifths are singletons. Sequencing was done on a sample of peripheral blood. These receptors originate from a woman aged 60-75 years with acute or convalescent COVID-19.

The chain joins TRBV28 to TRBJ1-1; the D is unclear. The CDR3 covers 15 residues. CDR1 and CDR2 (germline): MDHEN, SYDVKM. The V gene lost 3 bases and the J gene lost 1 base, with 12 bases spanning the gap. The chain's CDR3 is CASSFPHRANTEAFF. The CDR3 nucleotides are TGTGCCAGCAGTTTTCCCCACAGAGCGAACACTGAAGCTTTCTTT.

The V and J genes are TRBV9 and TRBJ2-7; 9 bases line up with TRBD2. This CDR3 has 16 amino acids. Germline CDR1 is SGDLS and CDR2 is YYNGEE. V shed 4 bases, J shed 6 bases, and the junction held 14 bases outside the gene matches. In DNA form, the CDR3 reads TGTGCCAGCAGCCCTACTATAGCGGGAGATCTGGGCGAGCAGTACTTC. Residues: CASSPTIAGDLGEQYF.

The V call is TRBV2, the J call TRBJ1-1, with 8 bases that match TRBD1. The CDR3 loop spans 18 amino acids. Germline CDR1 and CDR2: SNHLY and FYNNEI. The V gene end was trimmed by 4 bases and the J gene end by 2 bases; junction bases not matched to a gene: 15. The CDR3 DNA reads TGTGCCAGCAGTGTTCGCGGACAGGGCCTTGGGCCCAACACTGAAGCTTTCTTT. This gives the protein CASSVRGQGLGPNTEAFF.

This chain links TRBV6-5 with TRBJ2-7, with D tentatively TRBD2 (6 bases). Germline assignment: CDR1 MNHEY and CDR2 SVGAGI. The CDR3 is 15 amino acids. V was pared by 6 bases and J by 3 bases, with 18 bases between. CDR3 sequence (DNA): TGTGCCAGCAGGGGAGGCCAGTCTCAATTCTACGAGCAGTACTTC. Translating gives CASRGGQSQFYEQYF.

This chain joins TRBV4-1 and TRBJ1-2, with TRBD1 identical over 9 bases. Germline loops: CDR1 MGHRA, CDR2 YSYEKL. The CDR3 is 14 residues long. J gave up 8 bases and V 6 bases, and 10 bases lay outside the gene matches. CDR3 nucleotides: TGCGCCAGCAGGGAAACCGGGACAGGGCGCGGCTACACCTTC. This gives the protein CASRETGTGRGYTF.

The CDR3 reads CASSEAGAGGGNEQFF. CDR3 DNA sequence: TGTGCCAGCAGTGAAGCAGGGGCGGGAGGCGGGAATGAGCAGTTCTTC. The chain employs TRBV6-1 and TRBJ2-1; 8 bases are shared with TRBD2. J was trimmed by 7 bases and V by 0 bases; bases with no gene match: 8. The CDR3 sequence is 16 residues long. The germline gives CDR1 MNHNS, CDR2 SASEGT.

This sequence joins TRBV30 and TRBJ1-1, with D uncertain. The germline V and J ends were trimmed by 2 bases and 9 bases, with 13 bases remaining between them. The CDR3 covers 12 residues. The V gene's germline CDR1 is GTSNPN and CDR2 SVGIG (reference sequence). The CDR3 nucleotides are TGTGCCTGGAGTAAACCGGGAGGCAAAGCTTTCTTT. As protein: CAWSKPGGKAFF.

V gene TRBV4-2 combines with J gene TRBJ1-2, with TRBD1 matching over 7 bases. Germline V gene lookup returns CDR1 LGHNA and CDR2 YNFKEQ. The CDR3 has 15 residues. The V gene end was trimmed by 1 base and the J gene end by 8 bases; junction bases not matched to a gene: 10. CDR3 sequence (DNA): TGTGCCAGCAGCCAAGTTTCCCAGGGGGAGGACGGCTACACCTTC. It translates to CASSQVSQGEDGYTF.

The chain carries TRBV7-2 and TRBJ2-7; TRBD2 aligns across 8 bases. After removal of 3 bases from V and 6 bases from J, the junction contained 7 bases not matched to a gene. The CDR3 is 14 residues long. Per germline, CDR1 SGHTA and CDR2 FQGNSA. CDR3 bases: TGTGCCAGCAGCTTCGGGAGGGCCTGGAGCGAGCAGTACTTC. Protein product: CASSFGRAWSEQYF.

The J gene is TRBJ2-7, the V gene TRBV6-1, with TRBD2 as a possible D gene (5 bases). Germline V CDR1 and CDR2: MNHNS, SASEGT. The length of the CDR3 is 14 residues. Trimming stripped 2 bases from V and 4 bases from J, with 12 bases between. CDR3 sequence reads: CASSELPGNYEQYF. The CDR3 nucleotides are TGTGCCAGCAGTGAACTTCCGGGAAATTACGAGCAGTACTTC.

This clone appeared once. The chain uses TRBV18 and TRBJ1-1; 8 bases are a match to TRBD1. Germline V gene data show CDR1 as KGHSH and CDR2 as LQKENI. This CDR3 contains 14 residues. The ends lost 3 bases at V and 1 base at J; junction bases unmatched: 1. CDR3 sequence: CASSPDRGNTEAFF. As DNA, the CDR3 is TGTGCCAGCTCACCCGACAGGGGGAACACTGAAGCTTTCTTT.

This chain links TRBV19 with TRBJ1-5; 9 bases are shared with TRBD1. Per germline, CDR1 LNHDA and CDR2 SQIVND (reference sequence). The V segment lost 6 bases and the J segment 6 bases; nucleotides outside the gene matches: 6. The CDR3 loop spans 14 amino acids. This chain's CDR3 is CASRQTGGFQPQHF. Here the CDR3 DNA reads TGTGCCAGTAGACAGACAGGGGGTTTTCAGCCCCAGCATTTT. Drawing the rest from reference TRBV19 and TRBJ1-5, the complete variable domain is DGGITQSPKYLFRKEGQNVTLSCEQNLNHDAMYWYRQDPGQGLRLIYYSQIVNDFQKGDIAEGYSVSREKKESFPLTVTSAQKNPTAFYLCASRQTGGFQPQHFGDGTRLSIL.

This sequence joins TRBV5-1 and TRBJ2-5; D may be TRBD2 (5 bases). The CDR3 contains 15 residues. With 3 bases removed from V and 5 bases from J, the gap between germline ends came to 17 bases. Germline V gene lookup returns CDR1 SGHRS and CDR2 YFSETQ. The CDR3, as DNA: TGCGCCAGCAGCTACGGACGGGGAATGGGTGAGACCCAGTACTTC. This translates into CASSYGRGMGETQYF. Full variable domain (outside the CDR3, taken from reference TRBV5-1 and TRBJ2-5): KAGVTQTPRYLIKTRGQQVTLSCSPISGHRSVSWYQQTPGQGLQFLFEYFSETQRNKGNFPGRFSGRQFSNSRSEMNVSTLELGDSALYLCASSYGRGMGETQYFGPGTRLLVL.

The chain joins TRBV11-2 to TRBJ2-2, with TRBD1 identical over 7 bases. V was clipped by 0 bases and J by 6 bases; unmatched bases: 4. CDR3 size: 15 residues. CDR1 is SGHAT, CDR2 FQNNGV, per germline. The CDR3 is CASSLDRTGSGELFF. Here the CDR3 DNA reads TGTGCCAGCAGCTTAGACAGGACAGGTTCCGGGGAGCTGTTTTTT.

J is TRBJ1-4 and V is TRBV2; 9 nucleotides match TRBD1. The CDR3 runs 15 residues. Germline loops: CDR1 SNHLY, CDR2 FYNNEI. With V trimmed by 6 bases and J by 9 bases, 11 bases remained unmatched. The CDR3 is CASRVSPGTGKKLFF. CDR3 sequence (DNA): TGTGCCAGCAGAGTCTCCCCAGGGACAGGGAAAAAACTGTTTTTT.

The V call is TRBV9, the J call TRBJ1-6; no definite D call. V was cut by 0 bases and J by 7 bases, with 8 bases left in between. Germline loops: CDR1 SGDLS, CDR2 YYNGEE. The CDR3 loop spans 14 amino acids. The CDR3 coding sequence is TGTGCCAGCAGCGTAGTACAGTCAAATTCACCCCTCCACTTT. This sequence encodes CASSVVQSNSPLHF.

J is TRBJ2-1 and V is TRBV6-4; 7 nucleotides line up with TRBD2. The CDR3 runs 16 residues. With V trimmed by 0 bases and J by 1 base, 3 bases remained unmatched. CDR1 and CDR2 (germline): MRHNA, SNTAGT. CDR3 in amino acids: CASSDSGGSSYNEQFF. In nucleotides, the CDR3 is TGTGCCAGCAGTGACTCTGGCGGGAGTTCCTACAATGAGCAGTTCTTC.

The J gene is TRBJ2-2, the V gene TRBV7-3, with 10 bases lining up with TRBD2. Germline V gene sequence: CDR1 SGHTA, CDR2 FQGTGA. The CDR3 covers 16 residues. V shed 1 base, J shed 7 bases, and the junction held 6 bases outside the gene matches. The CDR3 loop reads CASSLNPSGRIGELFF. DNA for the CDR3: TGTGCCAGCAGCTTAAACCCTAGCGGGAGAATCGGGGAGCTGTTTTTT.

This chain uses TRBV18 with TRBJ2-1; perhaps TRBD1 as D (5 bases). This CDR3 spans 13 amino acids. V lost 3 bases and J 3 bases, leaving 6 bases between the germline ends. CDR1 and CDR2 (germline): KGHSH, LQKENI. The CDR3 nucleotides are TGTGCCAGCTCACCCACAGGCTACAATGAGCAGTTCTTC. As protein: CASSPTGYNEQFF.

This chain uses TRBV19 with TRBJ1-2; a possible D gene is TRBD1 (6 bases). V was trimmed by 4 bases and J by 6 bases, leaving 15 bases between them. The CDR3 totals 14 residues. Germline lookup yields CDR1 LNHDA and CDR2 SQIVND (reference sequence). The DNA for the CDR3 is TGTGCCAGTAGTACCACAGGGATTGGGGATGGCTACACCTTC. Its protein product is CASSTTGIGDGYTF.

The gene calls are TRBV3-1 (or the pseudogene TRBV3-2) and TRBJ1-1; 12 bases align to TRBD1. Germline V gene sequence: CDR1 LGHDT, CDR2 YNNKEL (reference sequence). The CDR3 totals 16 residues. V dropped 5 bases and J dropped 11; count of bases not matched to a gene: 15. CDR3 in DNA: TGTGCCAGCAGCTATAGAACCGGGACAGGGGGCGATAACGCTTTCTTT. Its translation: CASSYRTGTGGDNAFF.

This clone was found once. Here the CDR3 reads CSVEGGGSYNEQFF. CDR3 nucleotide sequence: TGCAGCGTTGAAGGGGGGGGCTCCTACAATGAGCAGTTCTTC. This chain joins TRBV29-1 and TRBJ2-1; the match to TRBD2 covers 7 bases. The trim removed 1 base at V and 0 bases at J, leaving 0 bases unmatched. The CDR3 sequence is 14 residues long. CDR1 is SQVTM and CDR2 is ANQGSEA in the germline V gene.

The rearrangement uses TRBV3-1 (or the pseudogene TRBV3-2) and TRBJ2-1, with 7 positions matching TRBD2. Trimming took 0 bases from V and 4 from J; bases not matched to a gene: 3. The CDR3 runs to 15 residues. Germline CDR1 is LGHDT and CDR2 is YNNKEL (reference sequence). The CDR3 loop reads CASSQDTGGYNEQFF. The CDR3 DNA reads TGTGCCAGCAGCCAAGATACGGGGGGTTACAATGAGCAGTTCTTC.

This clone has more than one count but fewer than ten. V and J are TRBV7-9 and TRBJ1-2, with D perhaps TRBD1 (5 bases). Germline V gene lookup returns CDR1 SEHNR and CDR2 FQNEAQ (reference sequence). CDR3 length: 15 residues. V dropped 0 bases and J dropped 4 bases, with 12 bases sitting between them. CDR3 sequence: CASSLASGSGYGYTF. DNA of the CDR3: TGTGCCAGCAGCTTAGCCTCAGGGTCTGGCTATGGCTACACCTTC.

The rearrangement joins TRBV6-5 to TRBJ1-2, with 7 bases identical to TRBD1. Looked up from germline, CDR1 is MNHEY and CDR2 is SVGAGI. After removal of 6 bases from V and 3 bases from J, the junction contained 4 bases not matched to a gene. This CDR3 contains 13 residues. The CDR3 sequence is CASSPGQYYGYTF. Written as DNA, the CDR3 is TGTGCCAGCAGCCCGGGACAGTACTATGGCTACACCTTC.

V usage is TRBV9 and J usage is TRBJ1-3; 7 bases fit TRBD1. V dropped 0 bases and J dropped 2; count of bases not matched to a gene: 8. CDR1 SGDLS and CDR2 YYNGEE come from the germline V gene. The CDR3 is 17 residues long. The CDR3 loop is CASSVDQGGRAGNTIYF. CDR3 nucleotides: TGTGCCAGCAGCGTAGATCAGGGGGGTCGTGCTGGAAACACCATATATTTT.